This T cell receptor (beta chain) was observed in a study of shared clonotypes between healthy human individuals. Turning to this clone: What it binds is not known.

Study-level results: Rarefaction showed that sequencing of sorted subsets was incomplete (despite large depth).

The CDR3 is 16 residues long. The study drew all its donors from Caucasian adults living in Nashville, Tennessee. The data were produced by immunoSEQ multiplex PCR, yet TCRdb's version contains in-frame clones alone and is incomplete. This table has about 2 million clones, 95% appearing once. J is TRBJ2-7 and V is TRBV21-1; TRBD2, as called in the table, went unchecked against the DNA. TRBV21-1 is an annotated pseudogene. The TCR originated in a man aged 18-30 years in good health. Sequenced input: naive CD4+ T cells sorted from blood. Sample subset: CD45RA+ positively selected. As DNA, the CDR3 is TGTGCCAGCAGCCCCTACGGGGTTAAGAGCTCCTACGAGCAGTACTTC. Amino acids: CASSPYGVKSSYEQYF.